Here is one T cell receptor beta chain with its context. The antigen remains undetermined. J lost 4 bases, V lost 8 bases, and 10 bases had no gene match. The germline V gene has CDR1 MDHEN and CDR2 SYDVKM. This CDR3 region has 16 residues. The data are from a study of T cell responses to AZD1222 COVID-19 vaccine. Study-level results: Spike-wide vaccine-associated CD4 TCRs dominated at 160-218 and 743-854. Repertoire samples came only from after the peak T cell response. Females outnumbered males among donors, who were mostly white British; clonal diversity was possibly underestimated.

Analyses pooled second doses at about 4 or about 12 weeks. Data came from immunoSEQ multiplex PCR; TCRdb stores just in-frame clones and leaves some out. The sample has fewer than 150,000 clones, 90% seen once. The source of this sequence is an adult who received the AZD1222 COVID-19 vaccine. Sequenced here: peripheral blood, sampled 28 days after the second AZD1222 dose. V is TRBV28 and J is TRBJ2-1; 11 bases are a match to TRBD1. The CDR3 sequence is CASATPGTGGYNEQFF. DNA for the CDR3: TGTGCCAGCGCCACCCCCGGGACAGGGGGATACAATGAGCAGTTCTTC.